This is a list of T cell receptor beta chains from one sample in a study of T cells in localized non-small cell lung cancer. The table came from immunoSEQ multiplex PCR; TCRdb's copy has only in-frame clones and leaves some out. Altogether some 41,000 clones are present, approximately 80% being singletons, with the ten largest covering roughly 8.5%. The input for sequencing was PBMCs, taken before any cancer treatment. These receptors were collected from a man between 40 and 69 years old with stage II lung adenocarcinoma. The CDR3 runs from the conserved cysteine through the conserved F or W. D genes are given only for firm matches. Expanded clones are given a class, and other clones once, few, many or no size at all.

>TRBD1|TRBV14|TRBJ2-7|-
CASSRGQGVTYEQYF
TGTGCCAGCAGCCGAGGACAGGGTGTGACCTACGAGCAGTACTTC
>-|TRBV11-1|TRBJ1-6|-
CASSADSQNSPLHF
TGTGCCAGCAGCGCCGACAGTCAGAATTCACCCCTCCACTTT
>-|TRBV6-1|TRBJ1-6|-
CASSEPPVGGVNSPLHF
TGTGCCAGCAGTGAACCCCCGGTGGGGGGGGTCAATTCACCCCTCCACTTT
>-|TRBV7-2|TRBJ2-5|-
CASSLVRGDETQYF
TGTGCCAGCAGCTTAGTCAGAGGGGATGAGACCCAGTACTTC
>-|TRBV6-5|TRBJ2-1|-
CASSYSTSNEQFF
TGTGCCAGCAGTTACTCCACGAGCAATGAGCAGTTCTTC
>TRBD1|TRBV2|TRBJ1-5|few
CASSYRGSSNQPQHF
TGTGCCAGCAGTTACAGGGGGAGCAGCAATCAGCCCCAGCATTTT
>-|TRBV18|TRBJ1-1|-
CASSSGINTEAFF
TGTGCCAGCTCATCGGGTATTAACACTGAAGCTTTCTTT
>TRBD2|TRBV30|TRBJ2-1|-
CAWSGTSGGLLDEQFF
TGTGCCTGGAGTGGGACTAGCGGGGGCTTGCTGGATGAGCAGTTCTTC
>TRBD1|TRBV11-2|TRBJ2-1|few
CASSLGTAYNEQFF
TGTGCCAGCAGCTTGGGGACAGCCTACAATGAGCAGTTCTTC
>TRBD2|TRBV28|TRBJ2-7|-
CASSLSPGLGSFEYEQYF
TGTGCCAGCAGTCTCTCCCCGGGACTAGGATCTTTTGAGTACGAGCAGTACTTC
>-|TRBV28|TRBJ1-5|-
CASKQGYNQPQHF
TGTGCCAGTAAACAGGGCTACAATCAGCCCCAGCATTTT
>TRBD2|TRBV27|TRBJ2-1|-
CASSPSGLVRNEQFF
TGTGCCAGCAGTCCCTCGGGACTAGTTCGTAATGAGCAGTTCTTC
>TRBD2|TRBV2|TRBJ2-1|-
CASRAGTNYRNEQFF
TGTGCCAGCAGAGCCGGGACTAACTACCGCAATGAGCAGTTCTTC
>-|TRBV6-6|TRBJ2-1|-
CASSYSNEQFF
TGTGCCAGCAGTTACTCGAATGAGCAGTTCTTC
>TRBD1|TRBV5-1|TRBJ2-1|-
CASSPDRRSNEQFF
TGCGCCAGCAGCCCGGACAGGAGGAGCAATGAGCAGTTCTTC
>-|TRBV5-6|TRBJ2-2|-
CASSSDITGELFF
TGTGCCAGCAGCTCGGACATCACCGGGGAGCTGTTTTTT
>-|TRBV14|TRBJ2-2|-
CASSRVPAGRFANTGELFF
TGTGCCAGCAGCCGTGTGCCGGCAGGGAGGTTCGCGAACACCGGGGAGCTGTTTTTT
>-|TRBV7-2|TRBJ2-7|-
CASSLGLNEQYF
TGTGCCAGCAGCTTAGGCCTAAACGAGCAGTACTTC
>-|TRBV11-2|TRBJ2-5|-
CASSLGAGIETQYF
TGTGCCAGCAGCTTAGGTGCGGGAATCGAGACCCAGTACTTC
>TRBD2|TRBV19|TRBJ2-1|-
CASSTSGSRNEQFF
TGTGCCAGTAGTACTAGCGGGAGTAGGAATGAGCAGTTCTTC
>-|TRBV6-6|TRBJ1-4|few
CASSYTRTDRLFF
TGTGCCAGCAGTTACACCAGGACCGACAGACTGTTTTTT
>-|TRBV7-9|TRBJ1-1|-
CASSLGVGDTEAFF
TGTGCCAGCAGCTTAGGAGTGGGGGACACTGAAGCTTTCTTT
>-|TRBV7-2|TRBJ2-2|-
CASSLVSNGELFF
TGTGCCAGCAGCTTAGTGTCAAACGGGGAGCTGTTTTTT
>-|TRBV9|TRBJ1-6|-
CASSVGATVNSPLHF
TGTGCCAGCAGCGTGGGGGCTACGGTTAATTCACCCCTCCACTTT
>-|TRBV20-1|TRBJ2-7|once
CSAGGLDGF
TGCAGTGCCGGGGGTTTAGACGGCTTC
>-|TRBV27|TRBJ2-7|-
CASSFRAPNSYEQYF
TGTGCCAGCAGTTTTCGGGCTCCCAATTCCTACGAGCAGTACTTC
>TRBD2|TRBV10-3|TRBJ2-7|-
CAISVGLGVAYEQYF
TGTGCCATCAGTGTCGGACTAGGGGTGGCCTACGAGCAGTACTTC